This T cell receptor beta chain originates from a study of T cells in Graves' hyperthyroidism and ophthalmopathy. Study results and limitations: Stable hyperthyroidism was separated from ophthalmopathy by a model based on 13 V-J features.

At least ten counts were recorded for this clonotype. Its antigen remains unidentified. PBMCs came from around 10 ml fresh peripheral blood. Amplification of TCR beta CDR3 regions used RNA as the template. In the first-round RT-PCR of the TCR CDR3, the HTBI primer set was used. TCRdb fed the multiplex PCR reads into MiXCR, producing one record per CDR3 protein. This sample has some 440,000 distinct CDR3 sequences, with 15% to 19% found just once. This sequence originates from a woman aged 18-35 years with Graves' hyperthyroidism. The sequenced sample was blood.

DNA for the CDR3: TGCAGTGCTAGAGACCAAGAGACCCAGTACTTC. Its protein product is CSARDQETQYF. V gene TRBV20-1 combines with J gene TRBJ2-5; D ambiguous. The V gene's germline CDR1 is DFQATT and CDR2 SNEGSKA (reference sequence). This CDR3 comprises 11 residues. With 0 bases removed from V and 1 base from J, the gap between germline ends came to 0 bases.